The next 6 T cell receptor beta chains were all read from a single sample in a study of beta chain features in type 1 diabetes. General study points: Moderately but significantly shorter TCRB CDR3s were found in Type 1 diabetes patients in all four CD4+ subsets.

Sequencing targeted expressed TCRB transcripts, as all isolated RNA had been reverse transcribed. TCRdb's table, derived via immunoSEQ multiplex PCR, lists solely in-frame clones and lacks some. This table has about 360,000 clones, around an eighth appearing once. Their antigens remain unidentified. The specimen sequenced was naive CD4+ T cells from blood. These TCRs come from a woman aged 18-30 years with type 1 diabetes.

This clone was observed a handful of times. V usage is TRBV28 and J usage is TRBJ1-2, with 11 nucleotides matching TRBD1. The CDR3 is 12 amino acids. The J segment lost 11 bases and the V segment lost 4 bases, leaving 3 bases of the junction unmatched. Germline V lookup: CDR1 MDHEN, CDR2 SYDVKM. In nucleotides, the CDR3 is TGTGCCAGCAGTTATCGGGACAGGGGGTACACCTTC. Its translation is CASSYRDRGYTF.

The CDR3 reads CASTGGAGATQYF. As DNA, the CDR3 is TGTGCCAGCACCGGAGGAGCGGGCGCTACGCAGTATTTT. This chain connects TRBV11-2 to TRBJ2-3; the D gene is possibly TRBD2 (6 bases). Germline V gene sequence: CDR1 SGHAT, CDR2 FQNNGV. The CDR3 length is 13 residues. The ends were cut back, 7 bases at V and 8 bases at J, with 16 bases in the middle.

This clone was detected a few times. This chain connects TRBV5-4 to TRBJ1-2, with a weak D call TRBD1 (6 bases). V lost 0 bases, J lost 3 bases, and 18 bases lay in between. CDR1 is SGHNT and CDR2 is YYREEE in the germline V gene (reference sequence). The CDR3 totals 17 residues. CDR3: CASSLGGLVGFDYGYTF. The CDR3 DNA reads as TGTGCCAGCAGCTTGGGGGGGCTGGTGGGGTTCGACTATGGCTACACCTTC.

This clone turned up a few times. This rearrangement joins TRBV9 to TRBJ1-1; maybe TRBD1 (6 bases). Trimming took 3 bases from V and 9 from J, leaving 9 bases between them. The CDR3 is 11 residues long. Germline V gene data show CDR1 as SGDLS and CDR2 as YYNGEE. For the CDR3, the DNA is TGTGCCAGCAGCGGAACAGGGCAAGCTTTCTTT. The encoded protein is CASSGTGQAFF. Using reference TRBV9 and TRBJ1-1 for the parts outside the CDR3, the full variable domain is DSGVTQTPKHLITATGQRVTLRCSPRSGDLSVYWYQQSLDQGLQFLIQYYNGEERAKGNILERFSAQQFPDLHSELNLSSLELGDSALYFCASSGTGQAFFGQGTRLTVV.

This chain joins TRBV5-1 and TRBJ2-4; D not resolved. Germline loops: CDR1 SGHRS, CDR2 YFSETQ. This CDR3 has 16 amino acids. Trimming shortened V by 4 bases and J by 0 bases, and 14 bases separated the two germline ends. As DNA, the CDR3 is TGCGCCAGCAGCCTATCGAGCTTGCTAGCCAAAAACATTCAGTACTTC. This encodes CASSLSSLLAKNIQYF.

The rearrangement uses TRBV18 and TRBJ2-1; 8 bases agree with TRBD2. V was pared by 3 bases and J by 9 bases, with 4 bases of the junction left unmatched. The V gene's germline CDR1 is KGHSH and CDR2 LQKENI. The CDR3 loop spans 13 amino acids. DNA for the CDR3: TGTGCCAGCTCACCGAGCGGGAGAGGTGAGCAGTTCTTC. Translation gives CASSPSGRGEQFF.